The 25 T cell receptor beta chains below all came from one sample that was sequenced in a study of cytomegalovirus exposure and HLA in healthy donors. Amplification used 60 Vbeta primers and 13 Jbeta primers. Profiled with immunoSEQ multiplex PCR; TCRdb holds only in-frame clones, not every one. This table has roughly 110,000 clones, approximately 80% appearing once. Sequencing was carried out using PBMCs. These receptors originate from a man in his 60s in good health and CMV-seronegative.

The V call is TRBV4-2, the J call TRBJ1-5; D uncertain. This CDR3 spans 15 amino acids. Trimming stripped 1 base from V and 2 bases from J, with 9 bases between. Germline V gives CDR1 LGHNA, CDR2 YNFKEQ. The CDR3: CASSQAQAGNQPQHF. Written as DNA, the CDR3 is TGTGCCAGCAGCCAAGCGCAGGCAGGCAATCAGCCCCAGCATTTT.

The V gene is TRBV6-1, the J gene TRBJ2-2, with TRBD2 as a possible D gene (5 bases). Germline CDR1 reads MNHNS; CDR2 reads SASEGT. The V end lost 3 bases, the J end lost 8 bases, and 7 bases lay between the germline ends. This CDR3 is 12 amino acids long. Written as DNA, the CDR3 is TGTGCCAGCAGTGAGAGGGCGGGGGAGCTGTTTTTT. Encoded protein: CASSERAGELFF.

In DNA form, the CDR3 reads TGTGCCAGCAGCAAGATTGAGCGGCTCCCTCGGTATGCTTTCTTT. It encodes CASSKIERLPRYAFF. The genes are TRBV6-1 and TRBJ1-1; D call uncertain. Trimming stripped 6 bases from V and 11 bases from J, with 25 bases between. CDR1 is MNHNS and CDR2 is SASEGT in the germline V gene. CDR3 length: 15 residues.

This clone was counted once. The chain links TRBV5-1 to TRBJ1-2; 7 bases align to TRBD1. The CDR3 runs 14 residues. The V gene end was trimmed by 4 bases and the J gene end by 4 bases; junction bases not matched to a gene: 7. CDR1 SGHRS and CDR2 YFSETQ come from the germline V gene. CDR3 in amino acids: CASSLTTGAYGYTF. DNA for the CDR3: TGCGCCAGCAGCCTAACAACAGGGGCCTATGGCTACACCTTC.

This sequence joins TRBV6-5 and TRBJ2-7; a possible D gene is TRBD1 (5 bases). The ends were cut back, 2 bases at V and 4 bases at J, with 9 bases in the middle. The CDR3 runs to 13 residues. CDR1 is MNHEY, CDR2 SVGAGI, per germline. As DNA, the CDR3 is TGTGCCAGCAGTTACGGTTCAGGGTACGAGCAGTACTTC. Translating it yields CASSYGSGYEQYF.

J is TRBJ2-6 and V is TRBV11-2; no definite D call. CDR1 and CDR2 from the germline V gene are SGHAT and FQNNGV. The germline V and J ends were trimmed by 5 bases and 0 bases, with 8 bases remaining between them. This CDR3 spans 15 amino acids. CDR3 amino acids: CASSPSLSGANVLTF. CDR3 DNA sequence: TGTGCCAGCAGCCCTAGTCTCTCTGGGGCCAACGTCCTGACTTTC.

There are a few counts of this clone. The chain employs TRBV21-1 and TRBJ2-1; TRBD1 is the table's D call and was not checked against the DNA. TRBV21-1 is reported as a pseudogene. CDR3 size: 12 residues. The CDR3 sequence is CASSGQGNEQFF. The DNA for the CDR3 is TGTGCCAGCAGCGGGCAGGGCAATGAGCAGTTCTTC.

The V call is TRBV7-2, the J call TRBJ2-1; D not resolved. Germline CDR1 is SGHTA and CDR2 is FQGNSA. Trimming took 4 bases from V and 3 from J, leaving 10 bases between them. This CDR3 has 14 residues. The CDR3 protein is CASSSTPLYNEQFF. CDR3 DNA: TGTGCCAGCAGCTCCACCCCACTCTACAATGAGCAGTTCTTC.

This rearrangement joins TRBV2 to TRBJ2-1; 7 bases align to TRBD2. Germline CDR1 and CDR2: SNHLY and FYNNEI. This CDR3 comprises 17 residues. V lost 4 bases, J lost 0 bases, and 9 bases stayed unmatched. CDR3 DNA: TGTGCCAGCAGTGTCCGGCTAGCGGCCTACTCCTACAATGAGCAGTTCTTC. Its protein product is CASSVRLAAYSYNEQFF.

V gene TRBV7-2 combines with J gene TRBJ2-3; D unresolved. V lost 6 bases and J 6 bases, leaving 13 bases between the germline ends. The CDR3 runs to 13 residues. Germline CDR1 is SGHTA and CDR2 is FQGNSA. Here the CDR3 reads CASRPGSVDTQYF. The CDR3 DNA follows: TGTGCCAGCAGGCCCGGGTCCGTGGATACGCAGTATTTT.

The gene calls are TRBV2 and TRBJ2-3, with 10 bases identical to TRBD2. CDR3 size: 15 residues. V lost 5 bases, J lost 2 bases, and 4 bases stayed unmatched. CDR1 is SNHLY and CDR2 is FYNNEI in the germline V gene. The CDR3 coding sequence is TGTGCCAGCAGTCCCGGGACTAGCGTCACAGATACGCAGTATTTT. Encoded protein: CASSPGTSVTDTQYF.

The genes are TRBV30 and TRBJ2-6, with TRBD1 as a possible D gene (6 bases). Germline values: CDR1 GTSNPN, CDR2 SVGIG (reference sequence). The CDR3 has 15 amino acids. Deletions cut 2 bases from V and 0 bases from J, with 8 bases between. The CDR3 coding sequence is TGTGCCTGGAGTTCACAGGGCTCTGGGGCCAACGTCCTGACTTTC. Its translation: CAWSSQGSGANVLTF. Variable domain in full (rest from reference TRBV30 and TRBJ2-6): SQTIHQWPATLVQPVGSPLSLECTVEGTSNPNLYWYRQAAGRGLQLLFYSVGIGQISSEVPQNLSASRPQDRQFILSSKKLLLSDSGFYLCAWSSQGSGANVLTFGAGSRLTVL.

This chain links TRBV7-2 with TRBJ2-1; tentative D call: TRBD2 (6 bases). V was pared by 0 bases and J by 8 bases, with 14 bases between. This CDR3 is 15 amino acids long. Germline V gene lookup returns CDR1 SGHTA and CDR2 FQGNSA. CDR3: CASSLAASEFYEQFF. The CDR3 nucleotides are TGTGCCAGCAGCTTAGCTGCTAGCGAGTTTTATGAGCAGTTCTTC.

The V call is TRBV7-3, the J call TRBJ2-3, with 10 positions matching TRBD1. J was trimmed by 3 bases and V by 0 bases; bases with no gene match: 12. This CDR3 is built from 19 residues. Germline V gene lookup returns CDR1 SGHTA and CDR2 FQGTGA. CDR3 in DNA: TGTGCCAGCAGCTTAACAGGAGGGCCCAGACAGGGGGCTACAGATACGCAGTATTTT. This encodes CASSLTGGPRQGATDTQYF.

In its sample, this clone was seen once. This chain's CDR3 is CASSLALITAAFF. The DNA for the CDR3 is TGTGCCAGCAGCTTAGCGCTCATCACCGCGGCTTTCTTT. The J gene is TRBJ1-1, the V gene TRBV7-9; D call uncertain. The CDR3 has 13 residues. In germline, CDR1 is SEHNR, CDR2 FQNEAQ (reference sequence). Between the trimmed V and J ends, which lost 0 bases and 11 bases, there was a span of 13 bases. Drawing the rest from reference TRBV7-9 and TRBJ1-1, the complete variable domain is DTGVSQNPRHKITKRGQNVTFRCDPISEHNRLYWYRQTLGQGPEFLTYFQNEAQLEKSRLLSDRFSAERPKGSFSTLEIQRTEQGDSAMYLCASSLALITAAFFGQGTRLTVV.

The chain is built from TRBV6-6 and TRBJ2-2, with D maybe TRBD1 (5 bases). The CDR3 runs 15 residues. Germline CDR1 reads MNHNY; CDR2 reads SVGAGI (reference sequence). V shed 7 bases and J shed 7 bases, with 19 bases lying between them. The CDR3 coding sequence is TGTGCCAGCACCTCAGGGTTGATTGCGAACGGGGAGCTGTTTTTT. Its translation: CASTSGLIANGELFF.

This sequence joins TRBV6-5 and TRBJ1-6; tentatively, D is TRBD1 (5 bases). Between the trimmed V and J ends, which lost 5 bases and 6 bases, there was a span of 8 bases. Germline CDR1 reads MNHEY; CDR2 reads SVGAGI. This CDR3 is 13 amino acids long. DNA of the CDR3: TGTGCCAGCAGTCAGGGCCGTAATTCACCCCTCCACTTT. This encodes CASSQGRNSPLHF.

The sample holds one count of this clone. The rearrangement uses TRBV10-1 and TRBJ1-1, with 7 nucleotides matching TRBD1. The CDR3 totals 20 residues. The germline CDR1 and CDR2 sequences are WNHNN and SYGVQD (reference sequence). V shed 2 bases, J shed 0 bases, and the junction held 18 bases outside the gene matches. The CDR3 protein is CASSEPNAVLDRPMNTEAFF. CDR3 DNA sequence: TGCGCCAGCAGTGAGCCCAACGCGGTGTTGGACAGGCCTATGAACACTGAAGCTTTCTTT.

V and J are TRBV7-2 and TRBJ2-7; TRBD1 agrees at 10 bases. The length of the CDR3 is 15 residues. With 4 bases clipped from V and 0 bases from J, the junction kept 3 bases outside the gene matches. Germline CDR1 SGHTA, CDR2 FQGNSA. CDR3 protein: CASSYRTGGSYEQYF. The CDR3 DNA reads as TGTGCCAGCAGCTACCGGACAGGGGGCTCCTACGAGCAGTACTTC.

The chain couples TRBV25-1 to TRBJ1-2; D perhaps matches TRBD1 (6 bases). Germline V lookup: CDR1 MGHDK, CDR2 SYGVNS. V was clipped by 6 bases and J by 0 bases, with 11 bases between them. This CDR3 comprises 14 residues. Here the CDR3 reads CASSPDSSNYGYTF. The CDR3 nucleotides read TGTGCCAGCAGCCCGGACAGTTCTAACTATGGCTACACCTTC.

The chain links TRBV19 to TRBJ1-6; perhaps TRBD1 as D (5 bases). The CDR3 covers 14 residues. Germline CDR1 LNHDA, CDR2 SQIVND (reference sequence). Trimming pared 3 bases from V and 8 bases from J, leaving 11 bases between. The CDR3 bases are TGTGCCAGTAGTATTTCGTCGGGGGATTCACCCCTCCACTTT. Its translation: CASSISSGDSPLHF.

CDR3 in DNA: TGTGCCAGCAGCCGGACATCTCAAGAGACCCAGTACTTC. Its translation is CASSRTSQETQYF. The rearrangement uses TRBV6-5 and TRBJ2-5; maybe TRBD1 (5 bases). Germline-derived CDR1 and CDR2 are MNHEY and SVGAGI. V was pared by 6 bases and J by 2 bases, with 10 bases between. This CDR3 region has 13 residues.

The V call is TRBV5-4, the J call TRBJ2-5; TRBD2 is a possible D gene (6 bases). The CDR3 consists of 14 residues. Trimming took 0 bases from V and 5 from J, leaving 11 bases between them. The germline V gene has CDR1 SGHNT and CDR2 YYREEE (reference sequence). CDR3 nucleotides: TGTGCCAGCAGCTTGGCCGGAGGGAGGGAGACCCAGTACTTC. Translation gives CASSLAGGRETQYF.

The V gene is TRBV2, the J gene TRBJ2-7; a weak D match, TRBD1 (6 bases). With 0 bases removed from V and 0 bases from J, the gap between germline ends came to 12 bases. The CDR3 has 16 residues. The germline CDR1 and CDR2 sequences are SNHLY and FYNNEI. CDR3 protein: CASSEAGALSSYEQYF. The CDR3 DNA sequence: TGTGCCAGCAGTGAAGCGGGGGCCCTGAGCTCCTACGAGCAGTACTTC. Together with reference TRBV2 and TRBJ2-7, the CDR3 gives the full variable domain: EPEVTQTPSHQVTQMGQEVILRCVPISNHLYFYWYRQILGQKVEFLVSFYNNEISEKSEIFDDQFSVERPDGSNFTLKIRSTKLEDSAMYFCASSEAGALSSYEQYFGPGTRLTVT.

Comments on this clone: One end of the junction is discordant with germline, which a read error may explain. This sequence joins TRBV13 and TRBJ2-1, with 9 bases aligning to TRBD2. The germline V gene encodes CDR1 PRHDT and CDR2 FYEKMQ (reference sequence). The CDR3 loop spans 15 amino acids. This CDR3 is CASSPAGAGGSIQVF. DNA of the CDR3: TGTGCCAGCAGTCCGGCCGGAGCGGGGGGCTCGATTCAAGTCTTC.